This T cell receptor (beta chain) stems from a study of identical twins. TCRdb ran MiXCR on the 5' RACE reads and lists one entry per CDR3 protein. The table shows fewer than 900,000 distinct CDR3 sequences, with approximately 21% occurring only once. The CDR3 is made up of 13 amino acids. The germline V gene has CDR1 ENHRY and CDR2 SYGVKD. These same data were also listed under a study on T cells expressing NK-cell markers.

This receptor was identified in a woman between 18 and 29 years old in good health. Sequencing used PBMCs. The chain combines TRBV10-3 with TRBJ2-1; the match to TRBD2 covers 12 bases. The CDR3 DNA reads TGTTTTTCGACTAGCGGGAGAGACAATGAGCAGTTCTTC. Translating it yields CFSTSGRDNEQFF.